This T cell receptor beta chain came from a study of control samples from healthy donors and cancer patients. Germline V gene sequence: CDR1 GTSNPN, CDR2 SVGIG (reference sequence). There are 15 residues in the CDR3. V lost 1 base to trimming and J lost 4 bases; unmatched junction nucleotides: 10. Method: immunoSEQ multiplex PCR; TCRdb's copy keeps in-frame clones and lacks some. Of around 82,000 clones listed, roughly 90% are singletons. The TCR originated in a man aged 50-59 years in good health. The sequenced sample consisted of blood. V and J are TRBV30 and TRBJ2-7; the match to TRBD1 covers 7 bases. The CDR3 nucleotides read TGTGCCTGGAGTGGGGACAGTTGGGCTCGATACGAGCAGTACTTC. Its translation is CAWSGDSWARYEQYF.